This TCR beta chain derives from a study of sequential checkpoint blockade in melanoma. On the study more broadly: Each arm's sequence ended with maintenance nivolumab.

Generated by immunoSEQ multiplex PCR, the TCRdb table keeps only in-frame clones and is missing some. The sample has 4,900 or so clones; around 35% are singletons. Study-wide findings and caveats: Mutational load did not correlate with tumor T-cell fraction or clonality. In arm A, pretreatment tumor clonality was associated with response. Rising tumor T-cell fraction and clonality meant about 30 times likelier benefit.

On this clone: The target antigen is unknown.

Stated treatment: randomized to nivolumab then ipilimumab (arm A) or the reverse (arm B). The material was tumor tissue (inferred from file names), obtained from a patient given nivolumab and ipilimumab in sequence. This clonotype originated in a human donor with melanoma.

The CDR3 coding sequence is TGCAGCGTTGTCGGGGAAAATATGGACACTGAAGCTTTCTTT. It codes for CSVVGENMDTEAFF. The chain combines TRBV29-1 with TRBJ1-1; no firm D call. Germline V CDR1 and CDR2: SQVTM, ANQGSEA. CDR3 length: 14 residues. The V end was cut by 4 bases, the J end by 3 bases, with 15 bases between.